The clone carrying this T cell receptor beta chain has a handful of counts. Antigen: not known. With 3 bases clipped from V and 3 bases from J, the junction kept 7 bases outside the gene matches. This CDR3 has 14 amino acids. CDR1 is DFQATT and CDR2 is SNEGSKA in the germline V gene (reference sequence). The data stem from a study of CD8 T cells in ankylosing spondylitis. Study results and caveats: Prior literature has documented some motif variants in synovial fluid and blood from reactive arthritis. It appeared that ankylosing spondylitis blood was characterized by a TCR beta motif of fewer than ten highly homologous variants.

Molecular-barcoded quantitative 5'-RACE produced these TCR beta libraries. TCRdb re-analysed the 5' RACE reads in MiXCR, keeping a single row per CDR3 protein. The sample lists more than 300,000 distinct CDR3 sequences, around 10% occurring once. This TCR was recovered from a female donor with ankylosing spondylitis or in good health (not recorded which). The gene calls are TRBV20-1 and TRBJ2-7, with 8 positions matching TRBD2. The source material was blood, either unsorted or a sorted T cell fraction (not recorded which). The DNA of the CDR3 is TGCAGTGCTAGTCGACTAGCGACCGACTACGAGCAGTACTTC. Translating it yields CSASRLATDYEQYF.